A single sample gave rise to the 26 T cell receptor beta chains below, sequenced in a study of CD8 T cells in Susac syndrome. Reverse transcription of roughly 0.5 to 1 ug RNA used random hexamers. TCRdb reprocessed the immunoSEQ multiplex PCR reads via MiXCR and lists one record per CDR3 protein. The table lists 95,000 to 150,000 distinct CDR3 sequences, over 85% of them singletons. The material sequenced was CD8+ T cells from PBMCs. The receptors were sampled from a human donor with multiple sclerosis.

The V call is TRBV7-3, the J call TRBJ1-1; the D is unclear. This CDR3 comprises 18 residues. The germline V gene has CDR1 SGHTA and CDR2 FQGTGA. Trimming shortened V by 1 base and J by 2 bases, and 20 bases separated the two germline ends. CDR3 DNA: TGTGCCAGCAGCTTAATGCCCACAAATGAGGGCCTTAACACTGAAGCTTTCTTT. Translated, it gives CASSLMPTNEGLNTEAFF.

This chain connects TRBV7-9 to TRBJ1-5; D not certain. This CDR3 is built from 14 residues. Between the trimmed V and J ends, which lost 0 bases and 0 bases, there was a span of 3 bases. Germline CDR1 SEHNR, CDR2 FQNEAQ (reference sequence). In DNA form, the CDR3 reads TGTGCCAGCAGCTTAGCAAATAGCAATCAGCCCCAGCATTTT. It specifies CASSLANSNQPQHF.

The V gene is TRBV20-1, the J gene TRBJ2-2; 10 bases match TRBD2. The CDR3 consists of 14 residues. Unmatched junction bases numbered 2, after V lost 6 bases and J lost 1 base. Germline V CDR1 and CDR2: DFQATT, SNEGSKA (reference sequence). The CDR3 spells CSAGLAVNTGELFF. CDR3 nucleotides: TGCAGTGCAGGACTAGCGGTGAACACCGGGGAGCTGTTTTTT.

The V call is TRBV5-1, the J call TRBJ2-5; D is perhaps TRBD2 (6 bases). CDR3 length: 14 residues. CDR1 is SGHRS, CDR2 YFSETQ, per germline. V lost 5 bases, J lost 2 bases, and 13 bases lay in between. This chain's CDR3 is CASRLRGRQETQYF. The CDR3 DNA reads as TGCGCCAGCAGATTGCGGGGAAGGCAAGAGACCCAGTACTTC. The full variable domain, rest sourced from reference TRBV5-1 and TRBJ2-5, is KAGVTQTPRYLIKTRGQQVTLSCSPISGHRSVSWYQQTPGQGLQFLFEYFSETQRNKGNFPGRFSGRQFSNSRSEMNVSTLELGDSALYLCASRLRGRQETQYFGPGTRLLVL.

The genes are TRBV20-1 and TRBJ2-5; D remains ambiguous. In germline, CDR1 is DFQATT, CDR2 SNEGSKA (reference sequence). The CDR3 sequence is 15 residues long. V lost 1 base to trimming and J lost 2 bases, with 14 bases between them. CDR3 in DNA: TGCAGTGCTAGAGGTTTTTGGGAACGGCAAGAGACCCAGTACTTC. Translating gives CSARGFWERQETQYF.

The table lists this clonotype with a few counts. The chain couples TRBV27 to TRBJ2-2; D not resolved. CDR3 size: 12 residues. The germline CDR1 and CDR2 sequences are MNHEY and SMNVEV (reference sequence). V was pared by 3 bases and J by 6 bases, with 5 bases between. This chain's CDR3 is CASSFGSGELFF. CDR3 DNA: TGTGCCAGCAGTTTTGGATCCGGGGAGCTGTTTTTT.

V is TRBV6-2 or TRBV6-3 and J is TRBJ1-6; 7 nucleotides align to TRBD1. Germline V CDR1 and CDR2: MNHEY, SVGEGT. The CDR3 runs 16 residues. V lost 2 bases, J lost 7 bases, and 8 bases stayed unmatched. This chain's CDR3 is CASSYKGASPNSPLHF. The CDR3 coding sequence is TGTGCCAGCAGTTACAAGGGGGCGAGTCCGAATTCACCCCTCCACTTT.

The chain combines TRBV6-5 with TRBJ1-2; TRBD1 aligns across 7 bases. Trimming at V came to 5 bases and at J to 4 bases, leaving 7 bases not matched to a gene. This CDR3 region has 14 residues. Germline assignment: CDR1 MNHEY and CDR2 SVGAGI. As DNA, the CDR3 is TGTGCCAGCAGTGACAAGGGGGCAGGCTATGGCTACACCTTC. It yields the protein CASSDKGAGYGYTF.

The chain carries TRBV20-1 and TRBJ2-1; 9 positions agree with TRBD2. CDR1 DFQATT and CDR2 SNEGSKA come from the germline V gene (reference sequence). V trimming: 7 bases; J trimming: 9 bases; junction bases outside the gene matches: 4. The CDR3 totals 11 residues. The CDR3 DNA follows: TGCAGTGTCCTAGCGGGGCGTGAGCAGTTCTTC. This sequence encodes CSVLAGREQFF.

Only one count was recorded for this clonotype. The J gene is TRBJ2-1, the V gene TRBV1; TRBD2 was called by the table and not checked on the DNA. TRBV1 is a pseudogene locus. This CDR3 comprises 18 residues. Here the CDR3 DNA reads TGCACCAGCAGCCCTAGACTAGCGGGAGGGTTAGGGTACAATGAGCAGTTCTTC. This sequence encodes CTSSPRLAGGLGYNEQFF.

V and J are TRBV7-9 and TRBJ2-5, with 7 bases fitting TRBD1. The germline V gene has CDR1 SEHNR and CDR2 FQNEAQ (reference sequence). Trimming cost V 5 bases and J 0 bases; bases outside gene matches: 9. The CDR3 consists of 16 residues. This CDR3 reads CASSLPGTENQETQYF. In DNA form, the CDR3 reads TGTGCCAGCAGCCTCCCCGGGACAGAGAACCAAGAGACCCAGTACTTC.

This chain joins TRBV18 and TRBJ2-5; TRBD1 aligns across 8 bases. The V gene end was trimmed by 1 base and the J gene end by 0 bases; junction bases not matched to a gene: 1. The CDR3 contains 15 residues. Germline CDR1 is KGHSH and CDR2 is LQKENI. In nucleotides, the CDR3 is TGTGCCAGCTCACCACGGACAGGGCACCAAGAGACCCAGTACTTC. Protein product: CASSPRTGHQETQYF.

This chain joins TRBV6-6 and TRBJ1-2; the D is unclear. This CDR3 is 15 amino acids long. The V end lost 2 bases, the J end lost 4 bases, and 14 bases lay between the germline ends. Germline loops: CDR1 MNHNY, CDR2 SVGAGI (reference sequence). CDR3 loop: CASSYHPRGAYGYTF. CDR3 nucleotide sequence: TGTGCCAGCAGTTACCACCCCCGGGGAGCCTATGGCTACACCTTC.

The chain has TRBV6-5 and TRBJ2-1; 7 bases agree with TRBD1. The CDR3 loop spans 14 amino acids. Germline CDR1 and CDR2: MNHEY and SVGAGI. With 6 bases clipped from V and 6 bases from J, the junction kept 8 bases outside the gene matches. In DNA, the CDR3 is TGTGCCAGCAGCCTTCACGACAGGGCCAATGAGCAGTTCTTC. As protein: CASSLHDRANEQFF.

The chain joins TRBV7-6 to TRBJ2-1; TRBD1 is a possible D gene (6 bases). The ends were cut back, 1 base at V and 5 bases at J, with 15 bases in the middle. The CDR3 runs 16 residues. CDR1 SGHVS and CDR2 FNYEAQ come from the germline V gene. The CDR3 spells CASSLGPPTGHNEQFF. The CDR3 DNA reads TGTGCCAGCAGCTTAGGCCCTCCGACAGGCCACAATGAGCAGTTCTTC.

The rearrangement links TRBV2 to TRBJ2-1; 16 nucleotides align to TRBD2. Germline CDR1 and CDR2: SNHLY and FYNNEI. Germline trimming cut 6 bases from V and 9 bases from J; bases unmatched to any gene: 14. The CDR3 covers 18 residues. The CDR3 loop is CASRGLAGGQKAPGEQFF. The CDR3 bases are TGTGCCAGCAGGGGACTAGCGGGGGGGCAAAAAGCCCCTGGTGAGCAGTTCTTC.

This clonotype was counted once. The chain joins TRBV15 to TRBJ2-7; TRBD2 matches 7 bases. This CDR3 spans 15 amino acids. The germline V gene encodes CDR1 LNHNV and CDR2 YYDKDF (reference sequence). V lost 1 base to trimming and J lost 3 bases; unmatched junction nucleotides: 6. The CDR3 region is CATSRAAGDGYEQYF. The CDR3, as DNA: TGTGCCACCAGCAGAGCCGCGGGGGACGGCTACGAGCAGTACTTC.

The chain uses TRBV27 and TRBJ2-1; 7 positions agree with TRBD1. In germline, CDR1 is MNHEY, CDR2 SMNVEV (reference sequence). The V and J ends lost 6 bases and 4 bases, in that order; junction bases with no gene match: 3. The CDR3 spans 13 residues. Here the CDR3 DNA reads TGTGCCAGCAGCTGGGACAGATACAATGAGCAGTTCTTC. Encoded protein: CASSWDRYNEQFF.

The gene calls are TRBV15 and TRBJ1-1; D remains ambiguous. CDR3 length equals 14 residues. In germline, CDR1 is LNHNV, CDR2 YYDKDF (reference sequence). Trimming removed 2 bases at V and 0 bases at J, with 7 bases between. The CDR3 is CATSRQVMNTEAFF. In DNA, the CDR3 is TGTGCCACCAGCAGACAGGTGATGAACACTGAAGCTTTCTTT.

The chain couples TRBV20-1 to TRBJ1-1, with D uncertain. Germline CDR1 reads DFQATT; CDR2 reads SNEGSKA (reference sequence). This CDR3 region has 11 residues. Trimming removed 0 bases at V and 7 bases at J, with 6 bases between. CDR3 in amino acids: CSARESGEAFF. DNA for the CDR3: TGCAGTGCTAGAGAATCGGGTGAAGCTTTCTTT.

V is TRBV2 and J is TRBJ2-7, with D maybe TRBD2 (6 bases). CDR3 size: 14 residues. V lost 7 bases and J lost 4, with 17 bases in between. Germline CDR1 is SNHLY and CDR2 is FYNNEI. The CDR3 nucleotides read TGTGCCAGCATGTGGACCACCGCGGGGTACGAGCAGTACGTC. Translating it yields CASMWTTAGYEQYV.

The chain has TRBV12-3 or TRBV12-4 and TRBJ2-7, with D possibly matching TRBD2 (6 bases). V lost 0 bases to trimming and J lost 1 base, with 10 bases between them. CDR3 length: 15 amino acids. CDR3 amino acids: CASSLAGGESYEQYF. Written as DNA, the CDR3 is TGTGCCAGCAGTTTAGCGGGGGGAGAGTCCTACGAGCAGTACTTC.

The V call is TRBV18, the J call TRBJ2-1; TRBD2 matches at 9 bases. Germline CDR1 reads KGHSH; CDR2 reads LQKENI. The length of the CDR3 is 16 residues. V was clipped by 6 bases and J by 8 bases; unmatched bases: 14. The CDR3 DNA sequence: TGTGCCAGCTCCCCGAGCGCGGGAGGGCCTTTATATGAGCAGTTCTTC. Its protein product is CASSPSAGGPLYEQFF.

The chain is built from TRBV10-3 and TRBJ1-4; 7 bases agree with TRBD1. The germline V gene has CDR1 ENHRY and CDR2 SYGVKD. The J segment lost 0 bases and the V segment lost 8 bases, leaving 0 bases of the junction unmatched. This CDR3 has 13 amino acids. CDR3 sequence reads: CAIQGATNEKLFF. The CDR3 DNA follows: TGTGCCATCCAGGGGGCAACTAATGAAAAACTGTTTTTT.

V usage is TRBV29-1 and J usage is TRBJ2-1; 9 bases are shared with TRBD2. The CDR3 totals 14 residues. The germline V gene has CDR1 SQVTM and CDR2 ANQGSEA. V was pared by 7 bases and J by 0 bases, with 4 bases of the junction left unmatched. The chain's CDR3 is CSGSSGSSYNEQFF. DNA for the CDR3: TGCAGCGGCAGTAGCGGGAGCTCCTACAATGAGCAGTTCTTC.

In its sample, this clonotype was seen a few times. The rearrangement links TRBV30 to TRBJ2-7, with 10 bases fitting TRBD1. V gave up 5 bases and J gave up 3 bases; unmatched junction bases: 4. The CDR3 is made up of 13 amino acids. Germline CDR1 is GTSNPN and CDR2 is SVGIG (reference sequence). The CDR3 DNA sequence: TGTGCCTGGGACCGGACAGGGGGCTACGAGCAGTACTTC. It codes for CAWDRTGGYEQYF.